The rows below give T cell receptor beta chains drawn from one sample of a study of T cell changes during pregnancy in multiple sclerosis. The data were produced by immunoSEQ multiplex PCR, yet TCRdb's version contains in-frame clones alone and is incomplete. This table has roughly 41,000 clones, more than 70% appearing once. The input for sequencing was CD8+ T cells from peripheral blood mononuclear cells, taken in the third trimester of pregnancy. The receptor set was obtained from a female donor with multiple sclerosis, enrolled in a pregnancy study. Each CDR3 is given with its conserved first and last residue. The D gene is left open where the match is weak. A row's size may be missing; if present it is once, few, many or a size class.

>TRBD1|-|TRBV19|TRBJ2-7
CATLDRENYEQYF
TGTGCCACCCTGGACAGGGAAAACTACGAGCAGTACTTC
>-|-|TRBV30|TRBJ2-2
CAGDRNTGELFF
TGTGCCGGCGACAGAAACACCGGGGAGCTGTTTTTT
>-|-|TRBV6-5|TRBJ1-1
CASSYSSLWEAFF
TGTGCCAGCAGTTACTCCTCACTGTGGGAAGCTTTCTTT
>TRBD1|-|TRBV5-4|TRBJ1-4
CASSQGQGRGNEKLFF
TGCGCCAGCAGCCAGGGACAGGGGAGGGGGAATGAAAAACTGTTTTTT
>TRBD1|-|TRBV6-6|TRBJ1-1
CASSSRTGVNTEAFF
TGTGCCAGCAGTTCGAGGACAGGGGTGAACACTGAAGCTTTCTTT
>TRBD2|-|TRBV7-9|TRBJ2-7
CASSSGGTYYEQYF
TGTGCCAGCAGCTCGGGGGGGACTTACTACGAGCAGTACTTC
>-|once|TRBV5-6|TRBJ2-5
CASSLMRVWETQYF
TGTGCCAGCAGCTTGATGAGGGTCTGGGAGACCCAGTACTTC
>TRBD1|-|TRBV13|TRBJ2-1
CASSSGDRGHEQFF
TGTGCCAGCAGCTCGGGGGACAGGGGGCATGAGCAGTTCTTC
>-|-|TRBV6-5|TRBJ2-3
CASSSGVLSTDTQYF
TGTGCCAGCAGTTCCGGGGTATTAAGCACAGATACGCAGTATTTT
>-|-|TRBV6-6|TRBJ2-1
CASSWAEGYNEQFF
TGTGCCAGCAGTTGGGCGGAGGGATACAATGAGCAGTTCTTC
>-|-|TRBV7-8|TRBJ2-5
CASAPASYKETQYF
TGTGCCAGCGCTCCAGCTAGCTATAAGGAGACCCAGTACTTC
>TRBD2|once|TRBV11-2|TRBJ2-7
CASSLYRGGSDEQYF
TGTGCCAGCAGCTTATATCGGGGGGGCTCCGACGAGCAGTACTTC
>-|-|TRBV27|TRBJ1-4
CASKVAIEDEKLFF
TGTGCCAGCAAAGTGGCCATTGAGGATGAAAAACTGTTTTTT
>-|-|TRBV19|TRBJ1-2
CASSMGRDYGYTF
TGTGCCAGTAGTATGGGGCGCGACTATGGCTACACCTTC
>TRBD1|-|TRBV10-2|TRBJ1-2
CASSVDRGTLANYGYTF
TGCGCCAGCAGTGTAGACAGGGGCACTTTAGCTAACTATGGCTACACCTTC
>-|few|TRBV21-1|TRBJ2-1
CASSARQALVEQFF
TGTGCCAGCAGCGCCCGACAGGCCCTGGTCGAGCAGTTCTTC
>-|-|TRBV9|TRBJ1-2
CASSVAGAGFGYGYTF
TGTGCCAGCAGCGTAGCTGGGGCAGGGTTCGGCTATGGCTACACCTTC
>-|-|TRBV5-6|TRBJ1-3
CASSPTGQGGNTIYF
TGTGCCAGCAGCCCGACAGGACAAGGAGGAAACACCATATATTTT
>-|few|TRBV5-1|TRBJ1-1
CASSLSTGYEAFF
TGCGCCAGCAGCTTAAGCACAGGGTATGAAGCTTTCTTT
>-|-|TRBV7-8|TRBJ1-1
CASSPDEGNTEAFF
TGTGCCAGCAGCCCCGATGAGGGAAACACTGAAGCTTTCTTT
>-|-|TRBV2|TRBJ2-5
CASSERGPLAGSETQYF
TGTGCCAGCAGTGAAAGGGGCCCCTTAGCCGGGTCAGAGACCCAGTACTTC
>TRBD1|-|TRBV6-5|TRBJ1-2
CASSGTGAHYTF
TGTGCCAGCAGTGGGACAGGCGCTCACTACACCTTC